This entry describes one TCR beta chain. Authors' processing steps: Researchers report that nucleated cell counts were estimated from reference gene primer amplification. Profiling relied on immunoSEQ multiplex PCR, and the TCRdb table lists in-frame clones only, not all of them. The V and J calls and clone size are taken from that table; D and trimming were inferred from the DNA. The repertoire consists of 200,000 to 300,000 clones, with around four fifths occurring once and the leading ten covering around 6.8%. These data are taken from a study of blood T cell repertoires in COVID-19. Study information: T cells, B-cell-depleted T cells, or PBMCs supplied cDNA or gDNA.

The V gene end was trimmed by 5 bases and the J gene end by 5 bases; junction bases not matched to a gene: 9. This CDR3 region has 16 residues. The germline gives CDR1 SNHLY, CDR2 FYNNEI. The sample taken for sequencing was peripheral blood. The clonotype was recovered from a woman aged 55-70 years with active or convalescent COVID-19. The genes are TRBV2 and TRBJ2-3; TRBD2 matches at 11 bases. CDR3 sequence reads: CASSSGTSGHGDTQYF. CDR3 nucleotide sequence: TGTGCCAGCAGTTCCGGGACTAGCGGACACGGAGATACGCAGTATTTT.